This record looks at one T cell receptor beta chain sequence and its context. This clonotype was picked up a small number of times. Its antigen remains undetermined. No much larger clonotype is one base removed from it; base qualities were not supplied. The CDR3 has 14 amino acids, counting the end cysteine and phenylalanine. The kept DNA is CDR3 alone, 42 bases in frame from the first base. Reading the germline V gene gives CDR1 SGDLS and CDR2 YYNGEE. Trimming costs V 7 bases and J 0 bases, and their ends lie 10 bases apart. Receptor amplification or capture employed RT-PCR. For sequencing, an Illumina HiSeq 2500 was employed. The public reads were run again by TCRdb, first through fastp at Q25 and then through MiXCR, and only productive beta chains were kept. Rows matching on CDR3 protein sequence are summarized as one entry with the most common DNA and genes. This sample gives 200,000 to 250,000 distinct CDR3 sequences in total; approximately 12% of them show up just once. The ten most abundant clones make up 7.5% to 10% of the sample.

The sample is drawn from a study of response to subunit inactivated influenza vaccine (dated by TCRdb to 2016 to 2018). In the study overall: To follow how T cells responded to a trivalent subunit inactivated influenza vaccine, the researchers relied on deep quantitative profiling of the T cell receptor repertoire. On the study overall, not on this receptor specifically: The authors proposed that each seasonal influenza vaccination may bring in only a limited number of new T cells.

The rearranged chain carries TRBV9 and TRBJ2-2, with an unclear D gene assignment. The material sequenced was non-naive T cells sorted from PBMCs, taken roughly 15 days before vaccination. The sample's cell subset or site label, decoded: memory T cell fraction. The clonotype comes from a man aged 45-60 years who received an inactivated influenza vaccine. Donor details come from another sample of the same person, matched by shared clones. The nucleotide sequence reads TGTGCCAGCCAACAGAGAGCGAACACCGGGGAGCTGTTTTTT. Protein translation: CASQQRANTGELFF.